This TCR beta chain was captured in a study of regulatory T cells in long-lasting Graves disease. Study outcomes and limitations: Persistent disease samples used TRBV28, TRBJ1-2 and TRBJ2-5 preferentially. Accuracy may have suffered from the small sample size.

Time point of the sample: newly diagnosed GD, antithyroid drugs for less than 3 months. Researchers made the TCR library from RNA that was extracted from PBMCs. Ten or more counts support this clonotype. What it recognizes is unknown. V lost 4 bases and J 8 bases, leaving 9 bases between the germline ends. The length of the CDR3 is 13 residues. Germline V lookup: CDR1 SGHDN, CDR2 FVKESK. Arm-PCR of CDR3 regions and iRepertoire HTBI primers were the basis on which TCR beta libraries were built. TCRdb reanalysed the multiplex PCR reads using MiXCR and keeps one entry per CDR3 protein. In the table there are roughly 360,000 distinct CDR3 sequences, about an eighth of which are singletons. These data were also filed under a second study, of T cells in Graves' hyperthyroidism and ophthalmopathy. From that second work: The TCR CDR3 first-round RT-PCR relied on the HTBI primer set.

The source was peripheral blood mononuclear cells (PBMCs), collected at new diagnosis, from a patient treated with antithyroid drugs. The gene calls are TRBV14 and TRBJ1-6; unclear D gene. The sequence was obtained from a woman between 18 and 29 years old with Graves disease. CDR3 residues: CASSRGPYSPLHF. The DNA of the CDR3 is TGTGCCAGCAGCCGCGGACCCTATTCACCCCTCCACTTT.